The TCR beta chain described here comes from a study of blood T cell repertoires in COVID-19. Looking at the study overall: The United States, Italy and Spain were the sources of the acute and convalescent COVID-19 samples. Sources were T cells, B-cell-depleted T cells, or PBMCs; the material itself was cDNA or gDNA.

Seattle patients were enrolled while actively infected and followed longitudinally. The V and J ends lost 0 bases and 4 bases, in that order; junction bases with no gene match: 4. The length of the CDR3 is 16 residues. Germline assignment: CDR1 MNHEY and CDR2 SVGEGT. As originally analysed: It was from reference gene primer amplification that nucleated cell counts were estimated. Repertoires were generated with immunoSEQ multiplex PCR, while TCRdb's copy carries only in-frame clones and drops some. V, J and clone size are taken as reported in that table, and D and trimming were inferred from the DNA itself. The profile shows 150,000 to 200,000 clones, approximately 80% of them singletons.

The sequenced sample consisted of peripheral blood. The gene calls are TRBV6-2 or TRBV6-3 and TRBJ2-3; 10 bases are shared with TRBD2. This clonotype was sampled from a woman older than 75 with COVID-19, enrolled during active disease. This CDR3 reads CASSYSSGGFPDTQYF. CDR3 nucleotide sequence: TGTGCCAGCAGTTACTCTAGCGGGGGGTTCCCAGATACGCAGTATTTT.